This T cell receptor (beta chain) is drawn from a study of T cell repertoires in cytomegalovirus infection. Study findings and constraints: There were HLA-C-restricted CMV-specific TCR beta clonotypes dominating the ex vivo response.

On this clonotype: Its specificity is unknown.

V lost 5 bases and J lost 2; bases outside the gene matches: 6. The length of the CDR3 is 14 residues. Germline CDR1 reads MNHEY; CDR2 reads SVGEGT. Via MiXCR, TCRdb re-called the reads, giving one row per CDR3 protein. The sample carries around 570,000 distinct CDR3 sequences, 40% recorded once. This sample comprised cultured PBMCs, obtained from culture after CMV antigen stimulation. The chain links TRBV6-2 or TRBV6-3 to TRBJ2-7; 7 bases fit TRBD1. The receptor was isolated from a human donor in good health (CMV status not recorded). Some clones in this sample may be carry-over from other donors' samples. CDR3 loop: CASSMGTETYEQYF. Here the CDR3 DNA reads TGTGCCAGCAGTATGGGGACAGAGACCTACGAGCAGTACTTC.